The rows below give T cell receptor beta chains drawn from one sample of a study of OX40 agonist ivuxolimab in advanced cancers. Clones were read by immunoSEQ multiplex PCR, and TCRdb kept only the in-frame ones, dropping some. The sample records 70,000 to 80,000 clones, about 91% being singletons. Specimen: CD4+ or CD8+ T cells sorted from blood, collected in a trial of the OX40 agonist ivuxolimab. The source of these receptors is an adult with an advanced solid tumor such as melanoma, head and neck, liver or kidney cancer. The CDR3 runs from the conserved cysteine through the conserved F or W. A D gene is named only where the DNA matches it firmly. Only part of the rows carry a size: once, few, many, or a class if the clone is expanded.

clone_size,j_call,d_call,v_call,cdr3_nt,cdr3_aa
-,TRBJ1-2,-,TRBV7-9,TGTGCCAGCAGCCGGTCCGATGGAGGCTACACCTTC,CASSRSDGGYTF
-,TRBJ2-7,-,TRBV7-8,TGTGCCAGCAGCTTAGTTGAGACGTACGAGCAGTACTTC,CASSLVETYEQYF
-,TRBJ2-2,TRBD2,TRBV5-6,TGTGCCAGCAGCTTGGGACTAGCGGTCAACACCGGGGAGCTGTTTTTT,CASSLGLAVNTGELFF
-,TRBJ1-1,TRBD1,TRBV5-1,TGCGCCAGCAGCCCTGGACAGGACCACACTGAAGCTTTCTTT,CASSPGQDHTEAFF
-,TRBJ1-2,TRBD1,TRBV11-3,TGTGCCAGCAGCACACCATCACAGGGGGCTGGCGGCTACACCTTC,CASSTPSQGAGGYTF
-,TRBJ2-7,-,TRBV4-1,TGCGCCAGCAGCCAAGATCGCGTACAGCCGATCGACGAGCAGTACTTC,CASSQDRVQPIDEQYF
-,TRBJ2-3,-,TRBV5-1,TGCGCCAGCAGCCAAAGTTCCTTCAAGGGAGATACGCAGTATTTT,CASSQSSFKGDTQYF
-,TRBJ2-3,-,TRBV7-9,TGTGCCAGCACCGAAAGGGCAGGGGGGGAGGAGTATTTT,CASTERAGGEEYF
-,TRBJ1-2,-,TRBV25-1,TGTGCCAGCAGTGACGCCGGACGGAACTATGGCTACACCTTC,CASSDAGRNYGYTF
-,TRBJ1-6,TRBD1,TRBV19,TGTGCCAGTAGTACCCGGGACAGGGGTAATTCACCCCTCCACTTT,CASSTRDRGNSPLHF
-,TRBJ2-5,TRBD2,TRBV11-3,TGTGCCAGCAGCTTAGGCTTCCTAGCGGGAGACCAAGAGACCCAGTACTTC,CASSLGFLAGDQETQYF
-,TRBJ2-2,-,TRBV18,TGTGCCAGCTCACCGATAGCGGAGCACACCGGGGAGCTGTTTTTT,CASSPIAEHTGELFF
-,TRBJ1-1,-,TRBV5-1,TGCGCCAGCAGCGTCCCCTCGGAGAACACTGAAGCTTTCTTT,CASSVPSENTEAFF
-,TRBJ2-5,-,TRBV10-1,TGCGCCAGCAGTCTTACGGGGCTTCAAGAGACCCAGTACTTC,CASSLTGLQETQYF
-,TRBJ1-2,-,TRBV6-1,TGTGCCAGTGTAAGGGCCGTTAACTATGGCTACACCTTC,CASVRAVNYGYTF
-,TRBJ2-7,-,TRBV12-2,TGTGCAAGTCGCTTGGCCGCCGGGGAGTACTTC,CASRLAAGEYF
-,TRBJ1-5,-,TRBV7-2,TGTGCCAGCAGCTTATCATCCATCAATCAGCCCCAGCATTTT,CASSLSSINQPQHF
-,TRBJ2-2,TRBD2,TRBV19,TGTGCCAGTAGGGCTAGCGGGAGGACGTTGGCCGGGGAGCTGTTTTTT,CASRASGRTLAGELFF
-,TRBJ2-7,TRBD2,TRBV5-5,TGTGCCAGCAGCTTGTCGCCTAGCGGTACCTACGAGCAGTACTTC,CASSLSPSGTYEQYF
-,TRBJ2-7,-,TRBV6-5,TGTGCCAGCAGTTGGCGACGGGACTCCCCAACCTACGAGCAGTACTTC,CASSWRRDSPTYEQYF
once,TRBJ1-2,TRBD1,TRBV18,TGTGCCAGCTCACCTCTCACAGGGGGGACTAACTATGGCTACACCTTC,CASSPLTGGTNYGYTF
-,TRBJ2-1,-,TRBV11-2,TGTGCCAGCAGTGCCGGATCTACTGAGCAGTTCTTC,CASSAGSTEQFF
-,TRBJ2-1,-,TRBV19,TGTGCCAGTCATGGATTTGGTGGTAAAAGCGATGAGCAGTTCTTC,CASHGFGGKSDEQFF
-,TRBJ2-3,-,TRBV10-2,TGCGCCAGCAGTGAGTCCCGGACTACTACGGTATCTAGCACAGATACGCAGTATTTT,CASSESRTTTVSSTDTQYF
once,TRBJ2-7,-,TRBV19,TGTGCCATTAGTAAGGGACCGATCTACGAGCAGTACTTC,CAISKGPIYEQYF
-,TRBJ1-1,-,TRBV19,TGTGCCAGTAACTCCTGGACAGTGAACACTGAAGCTTTCTTT,CASNSWTVNTEAFF